One sample yielded the 9 T cell receptor beta chains listed below, sequenced in a study of T cell changes during pregnancy in multiple sclerosis. Profiling relied on immunoSEQ multiplex PCR, and the TCRdb table lists in-frame clones only, not all of them. The table lists 58,000 or so clones, around nine tenths of them singletons. The sequencing used peripheral blood, collected after pregnancy. These receptors originate from a female donor with multiple sclerosis, enrolled in a pregnancy study.

The V gene is TRBV11-2, the J gene TRBJ2-7, with D unresolved. Germline V gene lookup returns CDR1 SGHAT and CDR2 FQNNGV. The CDR3 has 14 residues. V lost 2 bases to trimming and J lost 0 bases, with 8 bases between them. The CDR3 sequence is CASSLLSNSYEQYF. The CDR3 DNA sequence: TGTGCCAGCAGCTTATTGTCCAACTCCTACGAGCAGTACTTC.

This chain joins TRBV7-2 and TRBJ2-7, with D uncertain. This CDR3 is built from 11 residues. CDR1 SGHTA and CDR2 FQGNSA come from the germline V gene. V lost 5 bases, J lost 3 bases, and 5 bases lay in between. CDR3 sequence: CASSHYYEQYF. The CDR3 DNA sequence: TGTGCCAGCAGCCACTACTACGAGCAGTACTTC.

This sequence joins TRBV19 and TRBJ2-5, with TRBD2 identical over 9 bases. The CDR3 is 16 amino acids. Germline values: CDR1 LNHDA, CDR2 SQIVND (reference sequence). Trimming at V came to 2 bases and at J to 1 base, leaving 5 bases not matched to a gene. In DNA, the CDR3 is TGTGCCAGTAGTATATTGGTTAGCGGGGGCCAAGAGACCCAGTACTTC. This gives the protein CASSILVSGGQETQYF.

The chain recombines TRBV9 with TRBJ2-6; no clear D. Trimming left V 0 bases short and J 4 bases short, with 17 bases between. Germline loops: CDR1 SGDLS, CDR2 YYNGEE. This CDR3 region has 18 residues. The CDR3 DNA follows: TGTGCCAGCAGCGTAGCGAGGTCACGACCTGGGGGGGCCAACGTCCTGACTTTC. Translating gives CASSVARSRPGGANVLTF.

The rearrangement uses TRBV30 and TRBJ1-6, with 7 bases aligning to TRBD1. This CDR3 is 16 amino acids long. The germline V gene has CDR1 GTSNPN and CDR2 SVGIG (reference sequence). Trimming took 0 bases from V and 9 from J; bases not matched to a gene: 11. The CDR3 reads CAWSVTWRRGISPLHF. The CDR3 coding sequence is TGTGCCTGGAGTGTAACTTGGCGCAGGGGGATTTCACCCCTCCACTTT.

This clone occurred a few times. The V and J genes are TRBV27 and TRBJ2-1, with a weak D call TRBD1 (5 bases). Germline V CDR1 and CDR2: MNHEY, SMNVEV (reference sequence). This CDR3 comprises 12 residues. V was trimmed by 9 bases and J by 4 bases, leaving 10 bases between them. The CDR3 here is CASSQGYNEQFF. Written as DNA, the CDR3 is TGTGCCAGTAGCCAGGGATACAATGAGCAGTTCTTC.

The V gene is TRBV28, the J gene TRBJ2-5; D may be TRBD2 (5 bases). V lost 6 bases and J lost 5, with 19 bases in between. Germline CDR1 MDHEN, CDR2 SYDVKM. The CDR3 covers 15 residues. CDR3 nucleotide sequence: TGTGCCAGCAGATTCGACGGACTGGTGGGGGAGACCCAGTACTTC. Translating it yields CASRFDGLVGETQYF.

J is TRBJ1-5 and V is TRBV6-6; D is unresolved. V was pared by 9 bases and J by 0 bases, with 9 bases between. This CDR3 is built from 13 residues. Per germline, CDR1 MNHNY and CDR2 SVGAGI (reference sequence). The CDR3 sequence is CASSVYSNQPQHF. Written as DNA, the CDR3 is TGTGCCAGTTCGGTATATAGCAATCAGCCCCAGCATTTT.

This CDR3 is CASSLGPGVAGGYTF. The DNA for the CDR3 is TGCGCCAGCAGCTTGGGTCCAGGGGTAGCAGGAGGCTACACCTTC. V gene TRBV5-1 combines with J gene TRBJ1-2; tentative D call: TRBD1 (6 bases). V lost 0 bases and J 8 bases, leaving 17 bases between the germline ends. The CDR3 runs 15 residues. CDR1 and CDR2 (germline): SGHRS, YFSETQ.